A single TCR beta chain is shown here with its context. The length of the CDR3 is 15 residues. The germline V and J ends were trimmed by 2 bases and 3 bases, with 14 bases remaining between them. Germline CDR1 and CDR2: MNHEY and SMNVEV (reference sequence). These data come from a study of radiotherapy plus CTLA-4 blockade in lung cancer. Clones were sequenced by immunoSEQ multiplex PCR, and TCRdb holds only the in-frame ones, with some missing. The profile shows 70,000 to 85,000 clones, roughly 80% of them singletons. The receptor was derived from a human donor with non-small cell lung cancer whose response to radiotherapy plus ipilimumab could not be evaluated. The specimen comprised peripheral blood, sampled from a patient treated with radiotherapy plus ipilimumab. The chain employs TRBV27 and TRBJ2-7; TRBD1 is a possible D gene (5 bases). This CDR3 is CASSLPDTDLYEQYF. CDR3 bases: TGTGCCAGCAGTTTACCGGACACGGACCTCTACGAGCAGTACTTC.